The T cell receptor beta chain under discussion was sequenced for a study of T cells in Graves' hyperthyroidism and ophthalmopathy. Study-wide context: Peripheral blood samples were taken at initial diagnosis, prior to any treatment. Study-wide findings and caveats: Stable hyperthyroidism was separated from ophthalmopathy by a model based on 13 V-J features. In blood, most of the thyroid clonotypes expanded above 0.001 were also present.

The CDR3 has 17 amino acids. V lost 7 bases to trimming and J lost 7 bases, with 26 bases between them. The germline gives CDR1 MNHNS, CDR2 SASEGT. Together with thyroid ultrasound, orbital computed tomography, serum thyroxine and TRAb, clinical symptoms were used for diagnoses. Only a few counts were recorded for this clonotype. No antigen is known for it. Amplification targeted TCR beta CDR3 regions from RNA transcripts. Using the HTBI primer set, a first-round RT-PCR was run on the TCR CDR3. Each CDR3 protein is one row after TCRdb ran MiXCR on the multiplex PCR reads. The repertoire consists of some 350,000 distinct CDR3 sequences, with about 15% occurring once and the leading ten covering around 20%.

This TCR was sampled from a woman aged 60 to 75 with Graves' ophthalmopathy. Source material: blood. The chain has TRBV6-1 and TRBJ2-1, with D uncertain. This CDR3 reads CASNKPGLVIVGNEQFF. The CDR3 coding sequence is TGTGCCAGCAACAAGCCGGGCCTAGTAATTGTCGGGAATGAGCAGTTCTTC.